This is a list of T cell receptor beta chains from one sample in a study of vaccination and CD4 T cells after COVID-19. TCRdb re-derived calls from the PCR reads in MiXCR, one entry per CDR3 protein. The sample lists fewer than 12,000 distinct CDR3 sequences, about 27% seen once, with about 14% in the top ten. Their target antigens are unknown. What was sequenced was CD4+ T cells from blood, cultured in vitro. The receptor set was obtained from a human donor in good health. The CDR3 runs from the conserved cysteine through the conserved F or W.

V	length	CDR3
TRBV18	16	CASSPWPKRVTDTQYF
TRBV6-2/TRBV6-3	14	CASSYSPTSIIQYF
TRBV2	13	CASSTDSQETQYF
TRBV11-3	12	CASPRGRMEQFF
TRBV20-1	15	CSARDPARGIYGYTF
TRBV7-2	15	CASSPAGAEQETQYF
TRBV6-1	14	CASSDNRGIDGYTF
TRBV29-1	13	CSVELGINQPQHF
TRBV28	12	CASRTGDQPQHF
TRBV15	16	CATSRGQREQGDTQYF
TRBV15	15	CATSRDRASPREQFF
TRBV20-1	16	CSATAGEGAHQETQYF
TRBV27	19	CASSPPGLAGRSSYNEQFF
TRBV11-3	16	CASSLDGREGSRELFF
TRBV19	15	CASSRAGQGDYEQYF
TRBV6-1	17	CASSGKRGRAPGDTQYF
TRBV19	15	CASSPGTRIRDTQYF
TRBV10-3	11	CAMRTGSEAFF
TRBV19	14	CASSLYGSNQPQHF
TRBV5-4	16	CASSLGASGGDSPLHF
TRBV6-2/TRBV6-3	15	CASSYSNPIGYEQYF
TRBV20-1	14	CSATRDAIYNEQFF
TRBV6-1	14	CASSGLILSYEQYF
TRBV12-3/TRBV12-4	14	CASSLDRSRYEQYF
TRBV2	13	CASSEVGSPLQYF
TRBV7-3	13	CASSRRAQETQYF
TRBV20-1	13	CSAQREWGETQYF
TRBV5-1	16	CASSSGLATSTDTQYF
TRBV5-1	14	CASSLEGSPGELFF
TRBV27	13	CASSWRGMGTQYF
TRBV20-1	15	CSARVGGRPRETQYF
TRBV27	15	CASSSGGSGANVLTF
TRBV7-7	15	CASSLNGGSTDTQYF
TRBV2	15	CASSAQQGAGGELFF
TRBV28	10	CASGRETQYF
TRBV20-1	12	CSASGGYYGYTF
TRBV10-3	15	CAISEGPGGYNEQFF
TRBV24-1	14	CATRQKTGAYEQYF
TRBV19	15	CASSSGQGVAQPQHF
TRBV6-2/TRBV6-3	13	CASGTGPGQPQHF
TRBV30	17	CAWTPPGPGQRHYGYTF
TRBV30	15	CAWSVGTEGNSPLHF
TRBV24-1	17	CATSDFWLAGGTDTQYF
TRBV7-2	14	CASSVYRGNNEQFF
TRBV28	15	CASSLQGGSNQPQHF
TRBV19	16	CASSIAADRGNYGYTF
TRBV6-1	16	CASYSRRGGASGELFF
TRBV5-1	13	CASRSGHGFTAFF
TRBV6-1	16	CASSEAWGGFYNEQFF
TRBV7-9	16	CASSLVRAGGGNEQFF
TRBV11-2	14	CASSLPRVSPEAFF
TRBV6-5	14	CASSWGRGTDTQYF
TRBV6-1	15	CATGPLGEGNTEAFF
TRBV6-5	15	CASSLGSGDVETQYF
TRBV20-1	14	CSAPKRGSYNEQFF
TRBV4-3	17	CASSQDWGASGRGEQFF
TRBV19	16	CASSNTRITSSYEQYF